Listed below are T cell receptor beta chains from one sample, sequenced in a study of identical twins. Each CDR3 protein gets one entry after TCRdb re-called the 5' RACE reads with MiXCR. The sample has about 500,000 distinct CDR3 sequences, roughly an eighth seen once. The sample was also reused in another study, on yellow fever vaccine responses in identical twins.

The material sequenced was CD4+ T cells sorted from blood. These receptor sequences come from a woman aged 18-30 years in good health. Each CDR3 is given with its conserved first and last residue. Each record gives: clone size, V gene, J gene, D gene, CDR3 protein, CDR3 DNA. The D gene is left open where the match is weak. A row's size may be missing; if present it is once, few, many or a size class.

clone size: .
V gene: TRBV11-2
J gene: TRBJ1-2
D gene: .
CDR3 protein: CASSLAQVANYGYTF
CDR3 DNA: TGTGCCAGCAGCTTAGCACAGGTAGCTAACTATGGCTACACCTTC

clone size: many
V gene: TRBV6-2/TRBV6-3
J gene: TRBJ2-3
D gene: .
CDR3 protein: CASSWTGTDTDTQYF
CDR3 DNA: TGTGCCAGCAGTTGGACCGGGACCGACACAGATACGCAGTATTTT

clone size: .
V gene: TRBV6-1
J gene: TRBJ2-7
D gene: .
CDR3 protein: CASSTWPLFNEQYF
CDR3 DNA: TGTGCCAGCAGTACCTGGCCCCTATTTAACGAGCAGTACTTC

clone size: .
V gene: TRBV10-3
J gene: TRBJ1-1
D gene: TRBD1
CDR3 protein: CAISRDRDTEAFF
CDR3 DNA: TGTGCCATCAGCCGGGACAGGGACACTGAAGCTTTCTTT

clone size: many
V gene: TRBV29-1
J gene: TRBJ2-3
D gene: TRBD2
CDR3 protein: CSVADPGLGASTDTQYF
CDR3 DNA: TGCAGCGTTGCCGATCCGGGACTAGGGGCTAGCACAGATACGCAGTATTTT

clone size: .
V gene: TRBV7-2
J gene: TRBJ2-5
D gene: .
CDR3 protein: CASSSRTDRETQYF
CDR3 DNA: TGTGCCAGCAGCTCGCGGACGGATCGAGAGACCCAGTACTTC

clone size: few
V gene: TRBV7-2
J gene: TRBJ2-1
D gene: TRBD2
CDR3 protein: CASSLVAGGSLNEQFF
CDR3 DNA: TGTGCCAGCAGCTTAGTAGCGGGAGGGTCCCTAAATGAGCAGTTCTTC

clone size: .
V gene: TRBV30
J gene: TRBJ2-1
D gene: TRBD1
CDR3 protein: CAWSVLLQGSYNEQFF
CDR3 DNA: TGTGCCTGGAGTGTACTTCTACAGGGGAGCTACAATGAGCAGTTCTTC

clone size: .
V gene: TRBV7-9
J gene: TRBJ2-2
D gene: TRBD2
CDR3 protein: CASSPGTSGVGELFF
CDR3 DNA: TGTGCCAGCAGCCCCGGGACTAGCGGGGTAGGGGAGCTGTTTTTT

clone size: .
V gene: TRBV7-9
J gene: TRBJ2-1
D gene: TRBD2
CDR3 protein: CASSSTSGSGLEQFF
CDR3 DNA: TGTGCCAGCAGCTCCACTAGCGGAAGCGGGCTTGAGCAGTTCTTC

clone size: .
V gene: TRBV12-3/TRBV12-4
J gene: TRBJ1-1
D gene: .
CDR3 protein: CASSGELPNTEAFF
CDR3 DNA: TGTGCCAGCAGTGGTGAGCTTCCGAACACTGAAGCTTTCTTT

clone size: .
V gene: TRBV29-1
J gene: TRBJ1-2
D gene: .
CDR3 protein: CSVEGDRKLYGYTF
CDR3 DNA: TGCAGCGTTGAAGGGGACCGAAAACTCTATGGCTACACCTTC

clone size: few
V gene: TRBV5-1
J gene: TRBJ2-1
D gene: TRBD2
CDR3 protein: CASSFKLAGGDEQFF
CDR3 DNA: TGCGCCAGCAGCTTCAAACTAGCGGGGGGGGATGAGCAGTTCTTC

clone size: .
V gene: TRBV11-2
J gene: TRBJ1-2
D gene: .
CDR3 protein: CASSLQGRVNYGYTF
CDR3 DNA: TGTGCCAGCAGCTTACAGGGGCGGGTTAACTATGGCTACACCTTC

clone size: .
V gene: TRBV5-1
J gene: TRBJ2-5
D gene: .
CDR3 protein: CASRTVQETQYF
CDR3 DNA: TGCGCCAGCAGGACAGTTCAAGAGACCCAGTACTTC

clone size: few
V gene: TRBV29-1
J gene: TRBJ2-1
D gene: .
CDR3 protein: CSEIQGNEQFF
CDR3 DNA: TGCAGCGAAATACAGGGCAATGAGCAGTTCTTC

clone size: .
V gene: TRBV5-1
J gene: TRBJ2-1
D gene: TRBD1
CDR3 protein: CASSLRDRDTYNEQFF
CDR3 DNA: TGCGCCAGCAGCCTCCGGGACAGGGATACCTACAATGAGCAGTTCTTC

clone size: .
V gene: TRBV6-6
J gene: TRBJ2-7
D gene: .
CDR3 protein: CASSPSGDEQYF
CDR3 DNA: TGTGCCAGCAGTCCTTCAGGGGACGAGCAGTACTTC

clone size: few
V gene: TRBV9
J gene: TRBJ1-1
D gene: .
CDR3 protein: CASSIGPMGTEAFF
CDR3 DNA: TGTGCCAGCAGCATTGGACCGATGGGGACTGAAGCTTTCTTT

clone size: few
V gene: TRBV28
J gene: TRBJ2-2
D gene: TRBD1
CDR3 protein: CASSRTGFGELFF
CDR3 DNA: TGTGCCAGCAGTCGGACAGGGTTCGGGGAGCTGTTTTTT

clone size: few
V gene: TRBV20-1
J gene: TRBJ2-4
D gene: TRBD2
CDR3 protein: CSARASGRGDIQYF
CDR3 DNA: TGCAGTGCTAGGGCTAGCGGGAGAGGGGACATTCAGTACTTC

clone size: .
V gene: TRBV7-2
J gene: TRBJ2-7
D gene: .
CDR3 protein: CASSLVSAAYEQYF
CDR3 DNA: TGTGCCAGCAGCTTAGTGTCTGCTGCCTACGAGCAGTACTTC

clone size: few
V gene: TRBV15
J gene: TRBJ2-1
D gene: .
CDR3 protein: CATSRQRLWTDNEQFF
CDR3 DNA: TGTGCCACCAGCAGGCAGAGACTCTGGACCGACAATGAGCAGTTCTTC

clone size: few
V gene: TRBV12-3/TRBV12-4
J gene: TRBJ2-3
D gene: .
CDR3 protein: CASSPHSTDTQYF
CDR3 DNA: TGTGCCAGCAGTCCCCATAGCACAGATACGCAGTATTTT

clone size: .
V gene: TRBV30
J gene: TRBJ2-2
D gene: .
CDR3 protein: CAWGLGELFF
CDR3 DNA: TGTGCCTGGGGATTGGGGGAGCTGTTTTTT

clone size: many
V gene: TRBV11-2
J gene: TRBJ2-4
D gene: .
CDR3 protein: CASSSIKAKNIQYF
CDR3 DNA: TGTGCCAGCAGCTCAATCAAAGCCAAAAACATTCAGTACTTC

clone size: .
V gene: TRBV11-2
J gene: TRBJ2-2
D gene: .
CDR3 protein: CATSNTGELFF
CDR3 DNA: TGTGCCACCTCCAACACCGGGGAGCTGTTTTTT

clone size: few
V gene: TRBV5-1
J gene: TRBJ1-3
D gene: TRBD1
CDR3 protein: CASSLAGGQLISGNTIYF
CDR3 DNA: TGCGCCAGCAGCTTGGCCGGGGGACAGCTCATCTCTGGAAACACCATATATTTT

clone size: few
V gene: TRBV6-1
J gene: TRBJ2-1
D gene: TRBD2
CDR3 protein: CASSPTGVAGGRSNEQFF
CDR3 DNA: TGTGCCAGCAGCCCAACCGGGGTAGCGGGAGGGCGGTCCAATGAGCAGTTCTTC

clone size: many
V gene: TRBV12-3/TRBV12-4
J gene: TRBJ2-4
D gene: .
CDR3 protein: CASSQEGGNIQYF
CDR3 DNA: TGTGCCAGCAGTCAGGAGGGGGGAAACATTCAGTACTTC

clone size: few
V gene: TRBV29-1
J gene: TRBJ1-1
D gene: .
CDR3 protein: CSWKGVRTEAFF
CDR3 DNA: TGCAGTTGGAAGGGAGTCAGGACTGAAGCTTTCTTT

clone size: .
V gene: TRBV2
J gene: TRBJ1-3
D gene: .
CDR3 protein: CASSGYGNTIYF
CDR3 DNA: TGTGCCAGCAGTGGATACGGAAACACCATATATTTT

clone size: many
V gene: TRBV12-3/TRBV12-4
J gene: TRBJ2-1
D gene: .
CDR3 protein: CASWDFNPYNEQFF
CDR3 DNA: TGTGCCAGTTGGGACTTTAACCCCTACAATGAGCAGTTCTTC

clone size: many
V gene: TRBV7-2
J gene: TRBJ1-1
D gene: .
CDR3 protein: CASSLHLNTEAFF
CDR3 DNA: TGTGCCAGCAGCTTGCACCTGAACACTGAAGCTTTCTTT

clone size: .
V gene: TRBV12-5
J gene: TRBJ2-2
D gene: .
CDR3 protein: CASGLAHQVPGELFF
CDR3 DNA: TGTGCTAGTGGTTTGGCCCACCAGGTCCCCGGGGAGCTGTTTTTT

clone size: many
V gene: TRBV12-3/TRBV12-4
J gene: TRBJ1-1
D gene: .
CDR3 protein: CASKTGNTEAFF
CDR3 DNA: TGTGCCAGCAAAACAGGGAACACTGAAGCTTTCTTT

clone size: .
V gene: TRBV15
J gene: TRBJ2-7
D gene: .
CDR3 protein: CATSRAVLSYEQYF
CDR3 DNA: TGTGCCACCAGCAGAGCGGTGTTAAGCTACGAGCAGTACTTC

clone size: .
V gene: TRBV18
J gene: TRBJ2-5
D gene: TRBD2
CDR3 protein: CASSPLGLAGLQETQYF
CDR3 DNA: TGTGCCAGCTCACCCCTGGGACTAGCGGGCTTACAAGAGACCCAGTACTTC

clone size: .
V gene: TRBV4-1
J gene: TRBJ2-5
D gene: TRBD2
CDR3 protein: CASSQLGLAGVETQYF
CDR3 DNA: TGCGCCAGCAGCCAGCTGGGACTAGCGGGGGTGGAGACCCAGTACTTC

clone size: .
V gene: TRBV6-1
J gene: TRBJ2-4
D gene: .
CDR3 protein: CASGTRGSAKNIQYF
CDR3 DNA: TGTGCCAGCGGGACCCGGGGGTCAGCCAAAAACATTCAGTACTTC

clone size: few
V gene: TRBV6-2/TRBV6-3
J gene: TRBJ2-2
D gene: .
CDR3 protein: CASSFAGATGELFF
CDR3 DNA: TGTGCCAGCAGTTTTGCGGGGGCCACCGGGGAGCTGTTTTTT

clone size: .
V gene: TRBV5-6
J gene: TRBJ1-1
D gene: TRBD1
CDR3 protein: CASSSRGGGPSGNTEAFF
CDR3 DNA: TGTGCCAGCAGTTCCAGGGGAGGGGGCCCCTCTGGAAACACTGAAGCTTTCTTT

clone size: few
V gene: TRBV5-1
J gene: TRBJ2-7
D gene: TRBD1
CDR3 protein: CASSRGQGNSYEQYF
CDR3 DNA: TGCGCCAGCAGCAGGGGACAGGGGAACTCCTACGAGCAGTACTTC

clone size: .
V gene: TRBV4-3
J gene: TRBJ2-7
D gene: .
CDR3 protein: CASSQDPRRVGEQYF
CDR3 DNA: TGCGCCAGCAGCCAAGATCCCAGGCGGGTGGGCGAGCAGTACTTC

clone size: .
V gene: TRBV20-1
J gene: TRBJ2-5
D gene: .
CDR3 protein: CSAIDPGPALETQYF
CDR3 DNA: TGCAGTGCCATTGACCCGGGACCTGCCTTAGAGACCCAGTACTTC

clone size: .
V gene: TRBV5-1
J gene: TRBJ2-7
D gene: .
CDR3 protein: CASSLNTVYYEQYF
CDR3 DNA: TGCGCCAGCAGCTTGAACACAGTCTACTACGAGCAGTACTTC

clone size: .
V gene: TRBV20-1
J gene: TRBJ2-5
D gene: TRBD1
CDR3 protein: CSARKTGRETQYF
CDR3 DNA: TGCAGTGCTAGAAAGACAGGGAGAGAGACCCAGTACTTC

clone size: .
V gene: TRBV5-1
J gene: TRBJ2-5
D gene: TRBD2
CDR3 protein: CASETGSGTQETQYF
CDR3 DNA: TGCGCCAGCGAGACCGGGAGCGGGACTCAAGAGACCCAGTACTTC

clone size: many
V gene: TRBV20-1
J gene: TRBJ2-1
D gene: TRBD2
CDR3 protein: CSAPASGSTNEQFF
CDR3 DNA: TGCAGTGCTCCTGCTAGCGGGAGTACCAATGAGCAGTTCTTC

clone size: few
V gene: TRBV5-1
J gene: TRBJ2-4
D gene: .
CDR3 protein: CASSLVKGGSEAKNIQYF
CDR3 DNA: TGCGCCAGCAGCTTGGTTAAAGGAGGGTCTGAGGCCAAAAACATTCAGTACTTC

clone size: .
V gene: TRBV4-3
J gene: TRBJ2-3
D gene: .
CDR3 protein: CASSQWDSPSTDTQYF
CDR3 DNA: TGCGCCAGCAGCCAGTGGGACTCACCTAGCACAGATACGCAGTATTTT

clone size: few
V gene: TRBV12-3/TRBV12-4
J gene: TRBJ2-7
D gene: TRBD1
CDR3 protein: CASSFSRGLGEQYF
CDR3 DNA: TGTGCCAGCAGTTTCTCCAGGGGGCTAGGTGAGCAGTACTTC

clone size: .
V gene: TRBV13
J gene: TRBJ2-7
D gene: TRBD1
CDR3 protein: CASSFGQGNYEQYF
CDR3 DNA: TGTGCCAGCAGCTTCGGACAGGGAAACTACGAGCAGTACTTC

clone size: many
V gene: TRBV29-1
J gene: TRBJ2-5
D gene: TRBD2
CDR3 protein: CSVVLAVYQETQYF
CDR3 DNA: TGCAGCGTTGTCCTAGCGGTGTACCAAGAGACCCAGTACTTC

clone size: .
V gene: TRBV6-6
J gene: TRBJ1-1
D gene: .
CDR3 protein: CASSSGTQAFF
CDR3 DNA: TGTGCCAGCAGTTCCGGGACACAAGCTTTCTTT